Listed below are T cell receptor beta chains from one sample, sequenced in a study of cytomegalovirus exposure and HLA in healthy donors. Assay used: immunoSEQ multiplex PCR; TCRdb lists only in-frame clones, some missing. The sample has under 250,000 clones; about 90% are singletons. The sequencing input was PBMCs. The source is a woman between 18 and 29 years old in good health and CMV-seronegative. Each CDR3 is given with its conserved first and last residue. The order of the fields is V gene, J gene, clone size, D gene, CDR3 DNA, CDR3 protein. The D gene is left open where the match is weak. Clone size appears in some rows only: once, few, many, or a class for an expanded clone.

>TRBV28|TRBJ1-2|.|.
TGTGCCAGCAGTTTATCGTATATTTTTGGCAGGGTCTATGGCTACACCTTC
CASSLSYIFGRVYGYTF
>TRBV2|TRBJ1-1|.|.
TGTGCCAGCAGTGCACAGCACCTATGGAACACTGAAGCTTTCTTT
CASSAQHLWNTEAFF
>TRBV11-3|TRBJ2-2|.|.
TGTGCCAGCAGCTTAGGAAGGGGAACCGGGGAGCTGTTTTTT
CASSLGRGTGELFF
>TRBV7-6|TRBJ2-2|.|TRBD2
TGTGCCAGCAGCCCGACTAGCGGGAGGTCGTACGGGGAGCTGTTTTTT
CASSPTSGRSYGELFF
>TRBV2|TRBJ2-3|once|TRBD2
TGTGCCAGCAGTTACCCGACTAGCGGTACAGATACGCAGTATTTT
CASSYPTSGTDTQYF
>TRBV5-1|TRBJ1-1|.|.
TGCGCCAGCAGCTTGGCCCGGGGTTCTTCTGAAGCTTTCTTT
CASSLARGSSEAFF
>TRBV7-9|TRBJ2-7|once|.
TGTGCCAGCAGCTTAGCGCCGGCGGGATCGACCTACGAGCAGTACTTC
CASSLAPAGSTYEQYF
>TRBV6-5|TRBJ2-3|.|.
TGTGCCAGCAGTTACTCGACTGGCACAGATACGCAGTATTTT
CASSYSTGTDTQYF
>TRBV18|TRBJ2-1|.|TRBD2
TGTGCCAGCTCACCTAGCGGGGCCAGGAAAGTAAAGCAGTTCTTC
CASSPSGARKVKQFF
>TRBV9|TRBJ1-5|.|.
TGTGCCAGCAGCGCGAGTGGCAATCAGCCCCAGCATTTT
CASSASGNQPQHF
>TRBV27|TRBJ2-1|.|TRBD2
TGTGCCAGCAGCACCAAGACTAGCGGGAGGGTTAATGAGCAGTTCTTC
CASSTKTSGRVNEQFF
>TRBV29-1|TRBJ1-1|.|.
TGCAGCGTTGAAGGTAATTCTATTGGACTAAACACTGAAGCTTTCTTT
CSVEGNSIGLNTEAFF
>TRBV28|TRBJ1-2|.|.
TGTGCCAGCGGGCGACGGGGCTACACCTTC
CASGRRGYTF
>TRBV25-1|TRBJ1-2|.|.
TGTGCCAGCAGTGTCGGCGGCTATGGCTACACCTTC
CASSVGGYGYTF
>TRBV15|TRBJ1-1|.|.
TGTGCCACCAGCAGAGATGGGCAGGGGATGAAGGCTTTCTTT
CATSRDGQGMKAFF
>TRBV13|TRBJ1-1|.|TRBD1
TGTGCCAGCAGGAGGACAGGGGCTGAAGCTTTCTTT
CASRRTGAEAFF
>TRBV6-6|TRBJ2-1|.|.
TGTGCCAGCAGTTATTCTCAAAGCTATGAGCAGTTCTTC
CASSYSQSYEQFF
>TRBV27|TRBJ2-4|.|.
TGTGCCAGCAGTCAGTACAGGCTAGCCAAAAACATTCAGTACTTC
CASSQYRLAKNIQYF
>TRBV27|TRBJ2-3|.|TRBD1
TGTGCCAGCAGCTCCCCGGGACAGGGTCGCACAGATACGCAGTATTTT
CASSSPGQGRTDTQYF
>TRBV7-9|TRBJ1-4|.|TRBD1
TGTGCCAGCAGCTTCCGGACAGGGCTCTTAGGTGAAAAACTGTTTTTT
CASSFRTGLLGEKLFF
>TRBV9|TRBJ1-5|.|.
TGTGCCAGCAGCCCGGGGATAAGGACCGGCAATCAGCCCCAGCATTTT
CASSPGIRTGNQPQHF
>TRBV10-3|TRBJ2-7|.|TRBD1
TGTGCCATCAGTCCATCAGGGGGCCGGGAGCAGTACTTC
CAISPSGGREQYF
>TRBV6-1|TRBJ1-3|.|.
TGTGCCAGCAGTGAAAACCCCTGGGCTTTGAGAAACACCATATATTTT
CASSENPWALRNTIYF
>TRBV7-9|TRBJ2-1|.|TRBD2
TGTGCCAGCAGCAGGAACAGCGGGAGCGATAATGAGCAGTTCTTC
CASSRNSGSDNEQFF
>TRBV10-2|TRBJ2-1|.|TRBD2
TGCGCCAGCAGTGACACGGGAGGGAGCTACAATGAGCAGTTCTTC
CASSDTGGSYNEQFF
>TRBV29-1|TRBJ1-1|once|TRBD1
TGCAGCGTTATGACAGGGCCGGGGACTGAAGCTTTCTTT
CSVMTGPGTEAFF
>TRBV28|TRBJ2-7|.|TRBD2
TGTGCCAGCAGTTCCGCACTGACTAGCGGGACTCCCTACGAGCAGTACTTC
CASSSALTSGTPYEQYF
>TRBV27|TRBJ2-7|.|.
TGTGCCAGCAGTCCTACCGGGACTCTTGGCGAGCAGTACTTC
CASSPTGTLGEQYF
>TRBV7-3|TRBJ2-7|.|.
TGTGCCAGCAGCTTAGGGCCAGCGGTCTACGAGCAGTACTTC
CASSLGPAVYEQYF
>TRBV9|TRBJ1-2|once|TRBD1
TGTGCCAGCAGCGCTGGCGGGACAGGGGTAGGTGGCTACACCTTC
CASSAGGTGVGGYTF
>TRBV12-5|TRBJ2-3|.|TRBD1
TGTGCTAGTGGTTTGCCCTCACAGGGGGCGATCGCAGATACGCAGTATTTT
CASGLPSQGAIADTQYF
>TRBV6-4|TRBJ1-5|.|TRBD1
TGTGCCAGCAGTCTGACAGGGGAGAGTCAGCCCCAGCATTTT
CASSLTGESQPQHF
>TRBV4-2|TRBJ1-1|.|.
TGTGCCAGCAGCCAAGACGTTAGACAGACCATAAACACTGAAGCTTTCTTT
CASSQDVRQTINTEAFF
>TRBV29-1|TRBJ2-7|.|.
TGCAGCGTTACCCCGGGGAGCTCCTACGAGCAGTACTTC
CSVTPGSSYEQYF
>TRBV12-5|TRBJ1-5|.|.
TGTGCTAGTGCTGCGAATAGCAATCAGCCCCAGCATTTT
CASAANSNQPQHF
>TRBV18|TRBJ1-4|.|TRBD1
TGTGCCAGCTCTACATCCGGGACAGGGGAAGAAAAACTGTTTTTT
CASSTSGTGEEKLFF
>TRBV12-5|TRBJ1-4|few|.
TGTGCTAGTGCTTCAACTAATGAAAAACTGTTTTTT
CASASTNEKLFF
>TRBV6-4|TRBJ1-1|.|TRBD1
TGTGCCAGCAGTGACGAGACAGGGACTGAAGCTTTCTTT
CASSDETGTEAFF
>TRBV10-3|TRBJ1-3|.|TRBD1
TGTGCCATCAGTGAAACTTTGGGACAGTCTGGAAACACCATATATTTT
CAISETLGQSGNTIYF
>TRBV2|TRBJ1-2|.|TRBD1
TGTGCCAGCAGTGGTAGAGAGGACAGGGGGCAAGGTGGCTACACCTTC
CASSGREDRGQGGYTF
>TRBV30|TRBJ1-5|.|.
TGTGCCTGGAGTGTAAGAACCGGCAGGTTGGCGAATCAGCCCCAGCATTTT
CAWSVRTGRLANQPQHF
>TRBV29-1|TRBJ1-2|.|.
TGCAGCGTTGCTCTTGAGGCAGGGCCCAACTATGGCTACACCTTC
CSVALEAGPNYGYTF
>TRBV30|TRBJ2-5|.|.
TGTGCCTGGAGTCGGCCAGGGGAGTCCCAGTACTTC
CAWSRPGESQYF
>TRBV30|TRBJ2-4|.|TRBD1
TGTGCCTGGAAGACAGGGGGCTCAGACATTCAGTACTTC
CAWKTGGSDIQYF
>TRBV5-5|TRBJ1-3|.|.
TGTGCCAGCAGCTCTGCCGGGACTTACTCTGGAAACACCATATATTTT
CASSSAGTYSGNTIYF
>TRBV18|TRBJ1-1|.|TRBD1
TGTGCCAGCTCACAACGGACAGGGAGCCCTGAAGCTTTCTTT
CASSQRTGSPEAFF
>TRBV6-5|TRBJ1-4|.|TRBD1
TGTGCCAGCAGTTCGGACAGGGATAATGAAAAACTGTTTTTT
CASSSDRDNEKLFF
>TRBV28|TRBJ1-6|.|.
TGTGCCAGCAGCCAGACCGCGGTAGCCCTCCACTTT
CASSQTAVALHF
>TRBV5-1|TRBJ2-4|.|TRBD1
TGCGCCAGCAGCTTGGACACGCGACAGGGTGACTATTGGAAACCAAACATTCAGTACTTC
CASSLDTRQGDYWKPNIQYF
>TRBV30|TRBJ1-1|.|.
TGTGCCTGGTCACCGATCAGGGACACCAGGTTGGGCACTGAAGCTTTCTTT
CAWSPIRDTRLGTEAFF
>TRBV5-1|TRBJ2-3|.|TRBD2
TGCGCCAGCAGCTACTTTAGCGGGAGCAGTACAGATACGCAGTATTTT
CASSYFSGSSTDTQYF
>TRBV28|TRBJ2-3|once|.
TGTGCCAGCAACCTGGGGCGAAACACAGATACGCAGTATTTT
CASNLGRNTDTQYF
>TRBV30|TRBJ2-7|.|.
TGTGCCTGGAGTGTAAGGGTGGGAGGTCGCGAGCAGTACTTC
CAWSVRVGGREQYF
>TRBV28|TRBJ1-5|.|TRBD1
TGTGCCAGCAGTTTATACCGCCGGGACAGGGATGATCAGCCCCAGCATTTT
CASSLYRRDRDDQPQHF
>TRBV6-5|TRBJ1-3|.|TRBD1
TGTGCCAGCAACGACCGGACAGGGGCTGGAAACACCATATATTTT
CASNDRTGAGNTIYF
>TRBV30|TRBJ1-5|.|.
TGTGCCTGGAGGGGCCCGGGGGTGGATCAGCCCCAGCATTTT
CAWRGPGVDQPQHF